This TCR beta chain originates from a study of T cells after somatic rescue of genetic block. Assay: immunoSEQ multiplex PCR; the TCRdb copy retains only in-frame clones and omits some. The profile shows tens of thousands of clones, around 89% of them singletons. The CDR3 consists of 15 residues. The V end was cut by 4 bases, the J end by 0 bases, with 13 bases between. Per germline, CDR1 LGHNA and CDR2 YNFKEQ. The receptor comes from a woman between 18 and 29 years old. Sample: peripheral blood mononuclear cells (PBMCs). The chain joins TRBV4-2 to TRBJ2-7; perhaps D is TRBD1 or TRBD2 (5 bases each). CDR3 protein: CASSPEWGSSYEQYF. The CDR3 bases are TGTGCCAGCAGCCCCGAGTGGGGGAGCTCCTACGAGCAGTACTTC.